This TCR beta chain is from a study of T cells expressing NK-cell markers. On the study more broadly: One of the eight sequenced donors was seronegative, whereas the other seven were HCMV-seropositive. Study-level results: Specificity for HCMV among expanded NKG2C+ T cell clones was not established.

Germline CDR1 reads MDHEN; CDR2 reads SYDVKM. CDR3 length: 14 residues. Note on this clonotype: Its target is unknown.

Following a re-call of the 5' RACE reads, TCRdb has one entry per CDR3 protein and lacks DNA. The table counts roughly 150,000 distinct CDR3 sequences; 18% lies in the top ten. The TCR originated in a woman aged 18 to 75 in good health. The chain joins TRBV28 to TRBJ1-2; TCRdb calls TRBD1, which cannot be checked without DNA. Input material: blood T cells: a sorted CD56 or NKG2C T cell subset, CD4+ or CD8+ T cells, or bulk PBMC T cells (not recorded which). The CDR3 reads CASGQGGTGYGYTF.